The TCR beta chain under discussion was sequenced for a study of blood T cells in healthy people across ages. There are 15 residues in the CDR3. The germline gives CDR1 DFQATT, CDR2 SNEGSKA (reference sequence). V dropped 1 base and J dropped 4; count of bases not matched to a gene: 6. Then a second PCR, running roughly 7 to 12 cycles, was carried out with a sample-barcoded 5' primer and a J-beta primer mix. Using its own MiXCR run on the 5' RACE reads, TCRdb lists one record per CDR3 protein. Of hundreds of thousands of distinct CDR3 sequences in the sample, about 25% are singletons; the top ten hold approximately 3.6%. The same sample was also studied in work on T cells of mothers and their children.

The chain uses TRBV20-1 and TRBJ2-3, with 9 bases that match TRBD2. The source of this sequence is a boy between 2 and 10 years old in good health. Sample: blood. For the CDR3, the DNA is TGCAGTGCTAGAGCCCGCGGGAGGGTCCCAGATACGCAGTATTTT. Protein: CSARARGRVPDTQYF.